Listed below are T cell receptor beta chains from one sample, sequenced in a study of post-analysis software for immune sequencing data. One entry per CDR3 protein, called by TCRdb with MiXCR from the PCR reads. This sample has a few hundred thousand distinct CDR3 sequences, with 30% to 40% found just once. The source material was blood. These receptors originate from a girl aged 2-17 years with multiple sclerosis. Both conserved end residues are part of each CDR3. The D gene is left open where the match is weak.

. | TRBV18 | CASSLGPGHIYEQYF
. | TRBV3-1 | CASSQSTRRAIHF
. | TRBV5-1 | CASSPTGNNQPQHF
. | TRBV10-3 | CAIGTGQGEQFF
. | TRBV11-2 | CASSTPWGSRETQYF
. | TRBV5-1 | CASSLASGSNIQYF
. | TRBV2 | CASSPGPTQYF
. | TRBV5-1 | CASRFSQNTEAFF
TRBD1 | TRBV6-6 | CASSSGQGADYGYTF
. | TRBV3-1 | CASSQDPDYEQYF